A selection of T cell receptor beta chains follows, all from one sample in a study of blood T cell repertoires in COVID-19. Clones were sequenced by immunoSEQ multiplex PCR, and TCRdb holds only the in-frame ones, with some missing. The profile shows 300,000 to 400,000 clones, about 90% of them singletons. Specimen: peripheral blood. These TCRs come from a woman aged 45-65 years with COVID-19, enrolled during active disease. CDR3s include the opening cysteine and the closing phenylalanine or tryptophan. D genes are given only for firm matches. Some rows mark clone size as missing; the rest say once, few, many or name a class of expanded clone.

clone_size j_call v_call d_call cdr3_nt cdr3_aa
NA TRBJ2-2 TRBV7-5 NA TGTGCCAGAAGCTTAGGCGGACAGGGCAATAACACCGGGGAGCTGTTTTTT CARSLGGQGNNTGELFF
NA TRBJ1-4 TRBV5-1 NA TGCGCCAGCAGCTTGGCCGGTGAAAAACTGTTTTTT CASSLAGEKLFF
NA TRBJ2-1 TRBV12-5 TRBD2 TGTGCTAGTGGAAGGCGGGAGGTGGATGAGCAGTTCTTC CASGRREVDEQFF
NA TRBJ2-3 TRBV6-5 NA TGTGCCAGCAGTTACACAGGGTTTGGAGCCACAGATACGCAGTATTTT CASSYTGFGATDTQYF
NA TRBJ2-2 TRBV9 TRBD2 TGTGCCAGCAGCGTAGTGGCGGGAGCGCTCACCGGGGAGCTGTTTTTT CASSVVAGALTGELFF
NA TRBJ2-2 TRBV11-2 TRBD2 TGTGCCAGCAGAAAGGGGCTAGCGGGAGGAAATACCGGGGAGCTGTTTTTT CASRKGLAGGNTGELFF
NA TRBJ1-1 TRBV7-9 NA TGTGCCAGCAGCTTAAGGGCAGGGTTGAAATTGGCTGAAGCTTTCTTT CASSLRAGLKLAEAFF
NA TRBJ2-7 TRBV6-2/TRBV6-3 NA TGTGCCAGCAGCCCTCTAGAAAACAAGCAGTACTTC CASSPLENKQYF
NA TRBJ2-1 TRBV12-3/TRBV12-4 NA TGTGCCAGCAGTTTAGCTGGTGGGAGATATCAGTTCTTC CASSLAGGRYQFF
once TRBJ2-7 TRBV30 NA TGTGCCTGGAGTGGAGCCTACGAGCAGTACTTC CAWSGAYEQYF
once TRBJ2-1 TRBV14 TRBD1 TGTGCCAGCAGCCAAGTCGGCAGGGGGCTCATAGAGCAGTTCTTC CASSQVGRGLIEQFF
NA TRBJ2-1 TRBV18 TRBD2 TGTGCCAGCTCCCAGACCGAGTTTAGCGGGAGAGAAGGCAATGAGCAGTTCTTC CASSQTEFSGREGNEQFF
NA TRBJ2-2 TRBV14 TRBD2 TGTGCCAGCAGCCAAGCCCGGAGTAGCGGGAGAAGAGGGGAGCTGTTTTTT CASSQARSSGRRGELFF
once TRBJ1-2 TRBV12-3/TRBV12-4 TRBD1 TGTGCCAGCAGGACAGGGCCCTATGGCTACACCTTC CASRTGPYGYTF
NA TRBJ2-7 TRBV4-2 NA TGTGCCAGCAGCCAAGAAGGACAGTACTACGAGCAGTACTTC CASSQEGQYYEQYF
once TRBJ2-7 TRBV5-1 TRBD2 TGCGCCAGCAGCTTGGCGAGTAGCGGGAGGGCCAACTACGAGCAGTACTTC CASSLASSGRANYEQYF
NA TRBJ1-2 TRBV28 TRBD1 TGTGCCAGCAGCCGGACAGGGGGCTATGGCTACACCTTC CASSRTGGYGYTF
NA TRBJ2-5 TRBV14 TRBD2 TGTGCCAGCAGCCTACCGGGACTAGCGGGAGAAGAGACCCAGTACTTC CASSLPGLAGEETQYF
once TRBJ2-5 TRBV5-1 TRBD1 TGCGCCAGCAGCACACGCACCGGGACAGGAGAGACCCAGTACTTC CASSTRTGTGETQYF
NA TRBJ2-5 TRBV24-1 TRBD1 TGTGCCACCAGTGCCAGACAGGGGGCAGGAGAGACCCAGTACTTC CATSARQGAGETQYF
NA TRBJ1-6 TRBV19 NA TGTGCCAGTAGTTCGATCGGGACTAAGGCTTCACCCCTCCACTTT CASSSIGTKASPLHF
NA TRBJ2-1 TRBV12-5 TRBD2 TGTGCTAGTGGTTTGTCCCCCCTTATTGGGAGGGCCTACAATGAGCAGTTCTTC CASGLSPLIGRAYNEQFF
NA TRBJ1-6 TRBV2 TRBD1 TGTGCCAGCAGTGATGACTCAGGGGGCAATTCACCCCTCCACTTT CASSDDSGGNSPLHF
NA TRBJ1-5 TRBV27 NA TGTGCCAGCAGTTTATCCGGTACGTGGGGGGAGCCCCAGCATTTT CASSLSGTWGEPQHF
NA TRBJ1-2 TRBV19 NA TGTGCCAGTACACCCACAGGAGGGTATGGCTACACCTTC CASTPTGGYGYTF
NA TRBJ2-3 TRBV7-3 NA TGTGCCAGCAGCTTAGCTGTCTATACAGATACGCAGTATTTT CASSLAVYTDTQYF
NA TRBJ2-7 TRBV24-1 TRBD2 TGTGCCACCAGTTCCGGGACTAGCGTATACGAGCAGTACTTC CATSSGTSVYEQYF
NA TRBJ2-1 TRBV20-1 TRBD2 TGCAGTGCTAGTGTTGGTCTAGCGGGCAACAATGAGCAGTTCTTC CSASVGLAGNNEQFF
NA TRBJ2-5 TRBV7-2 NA TGTGCCAGCAGCATACCCCAGCAAGAGACCCAGTACTTC CASSIPQQETQYF
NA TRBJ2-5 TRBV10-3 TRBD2 TGTGCCATCAGTGACCGACTAGCGCAAGAGACCCAGTACTTC CAISDRLAQETQYF
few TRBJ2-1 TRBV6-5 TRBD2 TGTGCCAGCAGTTACGTCACTAGCGGATACAATGAGCAGTTCTTC CASSYVTSGYNEQFF
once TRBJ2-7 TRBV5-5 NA TGTGCCAGCAGCTTTGGGCAGGGAAGAGCCTACGAGCAGTACTTC CASSFGQGRAYEQYF